This entry features one T cell receptor beta chain sequence. As yet, its antigen is unknown. Trimming shortened V by 7 bases and J by 4 bases, and 22 bases separated the two germline ends. The length of the CDR3 is 16 residues. The germline CDR1 and CDR2 sequences are LNHDA and SQIVND (reference sequence). Ophthalmopathy in the donors was of moderate-to-severe activity, with CAS ≥3, NOSPECS ≥4 and duration under 3 months. Someone took the PBMCs out of approximately 9 ml of fresh peripheral blood. This record belongs to a study of Graves' ophthalmopathy and Graves' hyperthyroidism. TCR beta CDR3 amplification used RNA transcripts. HTBI primers were used in a first-round RT-PCR, which preceded a second-round multiplex PCR. MiXCR was run by TCRdb on the multiplex PCR reads, yielding one entry per CDR3 protein. The top ten clones hold over 2.5% of a sample with approximately 700,000 distinct CDR3 sequences, about two fifths of them seen once.

General observations from the study: Blood also held most thyroid clonotypes expanded above 0.001 frequency. The 13-signature model separated ophthalmopathy from stable hyperthyroidism at around 90% sensitivity and approximately 81% specificity.

V gene TRBV19 combines with J gene TRBJ2-5; D unresolved. The sequence was collected from an adult man with Graves' ophthalmopathy. The sequenced material came from peripheral blood. The CDR3 DNA reads as TGTGCCAGTACCCCGCTGAAGGCCCGAATATTAGAGACCCAGTACTTC. Its protein is CASTPLKARILETQYF.